The 19 T cell receptor beta chains below were found in one sample sequenced in a study of cytomegalovirus exposure and HLA in healthy donors. Both 60 Vbeta primers and 13 Jbeta primers went into the PCR. Sequencing was performed with immunoSEQ multiplex PCR; in TCRdb, only in-frame clones are kept and a portion is missing. The repertoire includes 150,000 to 200,000 clones, around 88% of them detected once, and almost 2% sits in the top ten. Specimen: PBMCs. These receptors were collected from a woman younger than 35 in good health and CMV-seronegative.

The chain is built from TRBV18 and TRBJ1-5; 7 nucleotides match TRBD1. Germline CDR1 reads KGHSH; CDR2 reads LQKENI. J was trimmed by 3 bases and V by 3 bases; bases with no gene match: 8. This CDR3 has 16 residues. The CDR3 spells CASSPNQGGYNQPQHF. CDR3 bases: TGTGCCAGCTCACCTAATCAGGGGGGATACAATCAGCCCCAGCATTTT.

This clone has only a few counts. The chain recombines TRBV2 with TRBJ2-7; TRBD1 agrees at 7 bases. Trimming removed 6 bases from V and 2 bases from J; junction bases left unmatched: 4. This CDR3 contains 13 residues. The germline V gene encodes CDR1 SNHLY and CDR2 FYNNEI. The CDR3 region is CASSGDRPYEQYF. The CDR3 nucleotides are TGTGCCAGCAGCGGGGACAGACCCTACGAGCAGTACTTC.

The J gene is TRBJ2-1, the V gene TRBV15; TRBD2 matches at 8 bases. CDR1 and CDR2 from the germline V gene are LNHNV and YYDKDF (reference sequence). There are 13 residues in the CDR3. Trimming removed 8 bases from V and 6 bases from J; junction bases left unmatched: 6. The CDR3 nucleotides are TGTGCCACCGGACTAGCCCTTAGCAATGAGCAGTTCTTC. It translates to CATGLALSNEQFF.

This clone was seen a few times. The chain combines TRBV2 with TRBJ1-4; TRBD1 matches 8 bases. The germline gives CDR1 SNHLY, CDR2 FYNNEI. The CDR3 spans 12 residues. V lost 6 bases to trimming and J lost 8 bases; unmatched junction nucleotides: 2. This CDR3 reads CASRDRGEKLFF. As DNA, the CDR3 is TGTGCCAGCAGAGACAGGGGAGAAAAACTGTTTTTT.

A few counts support this clone. The chain combines TRBV6-1 with TRBJ2-7; D unclear. V gave up 3 bases and J gave up 7 bases, with 7 bases separating them. The CDR3 has 11 residues. Germline loops: CDR1 MNHNS, CDR2 SASEGT. The CDR3 sequence is CASSDFREQYF. CDR3 nucleotides: TGTGCCAGCAGTGACTTTAGAGAGCAGTACTTC.

In regard to this clone: Mismatch with germline at one junction end may stem from a read error. The rearrangement joins TRBV7-9 to TRBJ1-1; D is uncertain. Germline loops: CDR1 SEHNR, CDR2 FQNEAQ (reference sequence). The CDR3 totals 12 residues. CDR3 amino acids: CSSSPMGAEAFF. The CDR3 nucleotides read TGTTCCAGCAGCCCAATGGGCGCTGAAGCTTTCTTT. Filled out from reference TRBV7-9 and TRBJ1-1, the complete variable domain reads DTGVSQNPRHKITKRGQNVTFRCDPISEHNRLYWYRQTLGQGPEFLTYFQNEAQLEKSRLLSDRFSAERPKGSFSTLEIQRTEQGDSAMYLCSSSPMGAEAFFGQGTRLTVV.

This clone was seen just once. The chain combines TRBV30 with TRBJ2-7, with TRBD2 identical over 10 bases. Germline trimming cut 3 bases from V and 2 bases from J; bases unmatched to any gene: 4. The CDR3 consists of 14 residues. Germline lookup yields CDR1 GTSNPN and CDR2 SVGIG (reference sequence). The CDR3 sequence is CAWSALAGPYEQYF. The CDR3 DNA follows: TGTGCCTGGAGCGCACTAGCGGGACCCTACGAGCAGTACTTC.

The J gene is TRBJ1-2, the V gene TRBV10-3; D call uncertain. This CDR3 is 13 amino acids long. The germline gives CDR1 ENHRY, CDR2 SYGVKD. V shed 6 bases and J shed 0 bases, with 8 bases lying between them. CDR3 sequence (DNA): TGTGCCATCAGGGAAGACACTAACTATGGCTACACCTTC. Encoded protein: CAIREDTNYGYTF.

The gene calls are TRBV5-4 and TRBJ2-3, with TRBD1 identical over 7 bases. CDR1 and CDR2 from the germline V gene are SGHNT and YYREEE (reference sequence). Trimming removed 0 bases from V and 3 bases from J; junction bases left unmatched: 7. The CDR3 contains 16 residues. The CDR3 DNA reads as TGTGCCAGCAGCTTGGATGTCGGGACAGTAACAGATACGCAGTATTTT. The encoded protein is CASSLDVGTVTDTQYF.

The chain recombines TRBV10-3 with TRBJ2-2; 12 bases align to TRBD1. The CDR3 sequence is 15 residues long. The ends lost 8 bases at V and 7 bases at J; junction bases unmatched: 8. CDR1 is ENHRY, CDR2 SYGVKD, per germline. CDR3 region: CAIGGGTGGHGELFF. The DNA of the CDR3 is TGTGCCATCGGAGGGGGGACAGGGGGCCACGGGGAGCTGTTTTTT.

This chain connects TRBV9 to TRBJ1-5, with a weak D call TRBD1 (5 bases). The CDR3 covers 15 residues. CDR1 is SGDLS and CDR2 is YYNGEE in the germline V gene. V was shortened by 3 bases and J by 3 bases, with 13 bases between the two germline ends. The CDR3 loop is CASSGPDSINQPQHF. The DNA of the CDR3 is TGTGCCAGCAGCGGCCCCGACAGTATCAATCAGCCCCAGCATTTT.

The chain has TRBV10-3 and TRBJ2-3, with unresolved D. The V and J ends lost 5 bases and 2 bases respectively, with 5 bases between them. The CDR3 consists of 12 residues. CDR1 and CDR2 (germline): ENHRY, SYGVKD. The CDR3 sequence is CAISPFTDTQYF. The CDR3 DNA is TGTGCCATCAGTCCCTTCACAGATACGCAGTATTTT.

CDR3 protein: CASSEMTGNTGELFF. Here the CDR3 DNA reads TGTGCCAGCAGTGAAATGACAGGGAACACCGGGGAGCTGTTTTTT. This chain connects TRBV6-1 to TRBJ2-2; D is possibly TRBD1 (6 bases). This CDR3 region has 15 residues. V shed 2 bases and J shed 1 base, with 8 bases lying between them. The germline gives CDR1 MNHNS, CDR2 SASEGT.

The chain joins TRBV5-1 to TRBJ2-5; D remains ambiguous. Trimming removed 6 bases from V and 2 bases from J, with 5 bases in between. This CDR3 has 11 residues. Germline CDR1 and CDR2: SGHRS and YFSETQ. CDR3 sequence (DNA): TGCGCCAGCACCACTCAAGAGACCCAGTACTTC. It specifies CASTTQETQYF. The variable domain in full, completed from reference TRBV5-1 and TRBJ2-5, reads KAGVTQTPRYLIKTRGQQVTLSCSPISGHRSVSWYQQTPGQGLQFLFEYFSETQRNKGNFPGRFSGRQFSNSRSEMNVSTLELGDSALYLCASTTQETQYFGPGTRLLVL.

The chain recombines TRBV5-1 with TRBJ2-5; D call uncertain. CDR1 SGHRS and CDR2 YFSETQ come from the germline V gene. The CDR3 length is 13 residues. Between the trimmed V and J ends, which lost 3 bases and 0 bases, there was a span of 6 bases. CDR3 in DNA: TGCGCCAGCAGCTCCCGGTACCAAGAGACCCAGTACTTC. This sequence encodes CASSSRYQETQYF. Supplemented by reference TRBV5-1 and TRBJ2-5, the full variable domain reads KAGVTQTPRYLIKTRGQQVTLSCSPISGHRSVSWYQQTPGQGLQFLFEYFSETQRNKGNFPGRFSGRQFSNSRSEMNVSTLELGDSALYLCASSSRYQETQYFGPGTRLLVL.

The rearrangement joins TRBV7-3 to TRBJ2-1; 9 bases are shared with TRBD2. The trim removed 5 bases at V and 4 bases at J, leaving 12 bases unmatched. CDR3 length equals 17 residues. CDR1 and CDR2 from the germline V gene are SGHTA and FQGTGA. This CDR3 reads CASSALPAGGYYNEQFF. For the CDR3, the DNA is TGTGCCAGCAGCGCCCTCCCAGCGGGAGGCTATTACAATGAGCAGTTCTTC.

This chain links TRBV30 with TRBJ2-1; 8 bases are shared with TRBD2. The germline CDR1 and CDR2 sequences are GTSNPN and SVGIG (reference sequence). J gave up 0 bases and V 5 bases, and 6 bases lay outside the gene matches. The CDR3 sequence is 15 residues long. CDR3 sequence reads: CAWELAGGSYNEQFF. The CDR3 region has the DNA TGTGCCTGGGAGCTGGCGGGAGGCTCCTACAATGAGCAGTTCTTC.

This clone has only one observation. The chain recombines TRBV6-6 with TRBJ2-7; the D gene is possibly TRBD2 (6 bases). The CDR3 spans 14 residues. V lost 2 bases, J lost 6 bases, and 14 bases lay in between. Germline values: CDR1 MNHNY, CDR2 SVGAGI (reference sequence). CDR3 nucleotides: TGTGCCAGCAGTTACCCAAAAGACGGGAGCGAGCAGTACTTC. Amino acid sequence: CASSYPKDGSEQYF.

This clone was counted a single time. This chain connects TRBV7-2 to TRBJ1-1; maybe TRBD1 (5 bases). The germline gives CDR1 SGHTA, CDR2 FQGNSA. CDR3 length equals 17 residues. Trimming left V 2 bases short and J 7 bases short, with 23 bases between. CDR3 loop: CASSLMAPDSFTNEAFF. In nucleotides, the CDR3 is TGTGCCAGCAGCTTAATGGCCCCAGACAGCTTTACTAATGAAGCTTTCTTT.